The clone carrying this TCR beta chain was counted between two and nine times. Its antigen is still unknown. Germline-derived CDR1 and CDR2 are SGHAT and FQNNGV. The CDR3 is made up of 13 amino acids. The V gene lost 3 bases and the J gene lost 4 bases, with 8 bases spanning the gap. This sample was included in a study of cytomegalovirus exposure and HLA in healthy donors. The PCR contained 60 Vbeta and 13 Jbeta primers. Repertoires were generated with immunoSEQ multiplex PCR, while TCRdb's copy carries only in-frame clones and drops some. This sample has 120,000 to 150,000 clones, with about 75% found just once. General study points: Researchers reported that a few CMV-associated chains were confirmed in vitro as CMV antigen-specific. An analysis done earlier found most TCR beta V segments productive about 90% or about 30% of the time. In a later analysis, CMV-associated beta chains were mostly HLA-associated, it appeared.

The chain is built from TRBV11-2 and TRBJ2-3, with D unresolved. The sample consisted of PBMCs. This receptor was obtained from a woman aged 25 to 39 in good health and CMV-seronegative. The CDR3 coding sequence is TGTGCCAGCAGCTTCGGCGACTCAGATACGCAGTATTTT. The encoded protein is CASSFGDSDTQYF.